The 32 T cell receptor beta chains listed next were all sequenced from one sample in a study of T cells after yellow fever vaccination (dated by TCRdb to between 2018 and 2021). This specimen's treatment or condition label, per the study, means: live attenuated yellow fever vaccine strain. The library was made by 5' RACE. The instrument given in TCRdb is Illumina HiSeq 2500. Through fastp at Q25 and MiXCR, TCRdb rebuilt clones from the public reads, retaining in-frame beta chains. CDR3 protein sequences are deduplicated, and each keeps its most common genes and DNA. The sample contains 350,000 or so distinct CDR3 sequences, roughly 8.4% of them found a single time. The ten biggest clones cover 17% of the sample. This specimen consisted of PBMCs, obtained roughly 45 days after the first yellow fever vaccination. The origin of the receptors is a man between 18 and 29 years old who received the YFV17D yellow fever vaccine.

The sample holds many counts of this clonotype. The chain joins TRBV6-2 or TRBV6-3 to TRBJ1-2; D remains ambiguous. Trimming removed 6 bases at V and 5 bases at J, with 13 bases between. CDR1 and CDR2 from the germline V gene are MNHEY and SVGEGT. The CDR3 contains 13 residues. In DNA form, the CDR3 reads TGTGCCAGCAGACCCGACGGCGAATATGGCTACACCTTC. Its translation is CASRPDGEYGYTF.

The V gene is TRBV12-3 or TRBV12-4, the J gene TRBJ1-3, with D possibly TRBD1 on 5 matching bases. This CDR3 contains 14 residues. Trimming stripped 3 bases from V and 4 bases from J, with 10 bases between. CDR3 sequence (DNA): TGTGCCAGCAGTTTTAGGGGTCTGGGAAACACCATATATTTT. It codes for CASSFRGLGNTIYF.

There are a few counts of this clonotype. The CDR3 is CASSRLFGRGSYEQYF. DNA for the CDR3: TGTGCCAGCAGTCGTCTGTTTGGCAGGGGATCCTACGAGCAGTACTTC. The chain links TRBV6-1 to TRBJ2-7; perhaps TRBD1 as D (6 bases). With 5 bases removed from V and 1 base from J, the gap between germline ends came to 18 bases. Germline lookup yields CDR1 MNHNS and CDR2 SASEGT. The CDR3 contains 16 residues.

CDR3 loop: CASSQDQTGYSTDTQYF. Here the CDR3 DNA reads TGCGCCAGCAGCCAAGACCAGACAGGTTATAGCACAGATACGCAGTATTTT. The chain recombines TRBV4-3 with TRBJ2-3, with a tentative D call TRBD1 (6 bases). Trimming removed 0 bases from V and 0 bases from J, with 13 bases in between. Germline loops: CDR1 LGHNA, CDR2 YSLEER. The CDR3 runs to 17 residues.

This clonotype was detected only a few times. The V gene is TRBV10-3, the J gene TRBJ2-7; TRBD1 aligns across 7 bases. The CDR3 loop spans 13 amino acids. Germline-derived CDR1 and CDR2 are ENHRY and SYGVKD. Losses at the gene ends were 4 bases for V and 1 base for J; bases not matched to a gene: 1. Written as DNA, the CDR3 is TGTGCCATCAGTGGACAGGGATCCTACGAGCAGTACGTC. It codes for CAISGQGSYEQYV.

The V call is TRBV28, the J call TRBJ1-1; a weak D match, TRBD1 (5 bases). The CDR3 consists of 12 residues. The V end lost 8 bases, the J end lost 5 bases, and 12 bases lay between the germline ends. The germline V gene encodes CDR1 MDHEN and CDR2 SYDVKM. CDR3 residues: CASPPPGTEAFF. As DNA, the CDR3 is TGTGCCAGCCCCCCCCCAGGGACTGAAGCTTTCTTT.

The chain joins TRBV20-1 to TRBJ2-2; the D gene could be TRBD1 or TRBD2 (5 bases each). Trimming left V 0 bases short and J 7 bases short, with 12 bases between. Germline V lookup: CDR1 DFQATT, CDR2 SNEGSKA (reference sequence). There are 14 residues in the CDR3. CDR3 loop: CSARDGTRGGELFF. The CDR3, as DNA: TGCAGTGCTAGAGATGGGACCAGAGGCGGGGAGCTGTTTTTT.

This clonotype was observed a few times. The V gene is TRBV6-5, the J gene TRBJ2-3; the D is unclear. From germline, CDR1 is MNHEY and CDR2 SVGAGI. The V and J ends lost 3 bases and 6 bases respectively, with 16 bases between them. The length of the CDR3 is 15 residues. CDR3 nucleotides: TGTGCCAGCAGTTATTGGCTGGGTCGTGCGGATACGCAGTATTTT. It encodes CASSYWLGRADTQYF.

The gene calls are TRBV6-5 and TRBJ1-3; 8 bases map to TRBD1. The CDR3 is made up of 17 amino acids. The ends lost 0 bases at V and 3 bases at J; junction bases unmatched: 7. Germline V CDR1 and CDR2: MNHEY, SVGAGI. CDR3 coding DNA: TGTGCCAGCAGTTACTCCGGATCGACAGGGGATGGAAACACCATATATTTT. As protein: CASSYSGSTGDGNTIYF.

J is TRBJ2-7 and V is TRBV2, with 13 nucleotides matching TRBD2. This CDR3 has 17 residues. Germline CDR1 reads SNHLY; CDR2 reads FYNNEI. CDR3 DNA sequence: TGTACCAGCAGTTTGGGACTAGCGGGATTGAGCTCCTACGAGCAGTACGTC. It is translated as CTSSLGLAGLSSYEQYV.

V gene TRBV5-4 combines with J gene TRBJ2-2; D is ambiguous. V lost 1 base and J 6 bases, leaving 10 bases between the germline ends. This CDR3 is 14 amino acids long. Germline lookup yields CDR1 SGHNT and CDR2 YYREEE (reference sequence). The CDR3 DNA sequence: TGTGCCAGCAGCTTGAGCGCATGGGCCGGGGAGCTGTTTTTT. Protein: CASSLSAWAGELFF.

The chain couples TRBV5-7 to TRBJ2-7, with TRBD1 matching over 8 bases. TRBV5-7 is an open reading frame whose function is uncertain. This CDR3 contains 16 residues. V dropped 4 bases and J dropped 1; count of bases not matched to a gene: 10. The CDR3 loop reads CASSHPRTGSSYEQYF. CDR3 in DNA: TGTGCCAGCAGCCACCCCCGGACAGGGTCGTCCTACGAGCAGTACTTC.

The CDR3 loop is CASQTRAQNTQYF. The CDR3 DNA reads as TGTGCCAGTCAAACAAGGGCCCAAAATACGCAGTATTTT. V usage is TRBV2 and J usage is TRBJ2-3, with D hard to call. The length of the CDR3 is 13 residues. CDR1 and CDR2 (germline): SNHLY, FYNNEI. V lost 9 bases and J 7 bases, leaving 17 bases between the germline ends. Together with reference TRBV2 and TRBJ2-3, the CDR3 gives the full variable domain: EPEVTQTPSHQVTQMGQEVILRCVPISNHLYFYWYRQILGQKVEFLVSFYNNEISEKSEIFDDQFSVERPDGSNFTLKIRSTKLEDSAMYFCASQTRAQNTQYFGPGTRLTVL.

This clonotype was seen at least ten times. The chain couples TRBV10-3 to TRBJ2-1; 10 bases fit TRBD1. The CDR3 loop spans 13 amino acids. V was clipped by 9 bases and J by 5 bases; unmatched bases: 4. Germline V gene data show CDR1 as ENHRY and CDR2 as SYGVKD. Here the CDR3 DNA reads TGTGCCATATCGGACAGGGGGAACAATGAGCAGTTCTTC. Translating it yields CAISDRGNNEQFF.

The chain joins TRBV24-1 to TRBJ2-2, with TRBD1 identical over 11 bases. V trimming: 3 bases; J trimming: 6 bases; junction bases outside the gene matches: 2. The CDR3 sequence is 15 residues long. The germline CDR1 and CDR2 sequences are KGHDR and SFDVKD. The CDR3 reads CATSDRGQGAGELFF. CDR3 nucleotide sequence: TGTGCCACCAGTGATCGGGGACAGGGGGCCGGGGAGCTGTTTTTT.

This clonotype was picked up a small number of times. The chain links TRBV3-1 to TRBJ2-5; D uncertain. The germline V and J ends were trimmed by 4 bases and 5 bases, with 20 bases remaining between them. CDR1 is LGHDT and CDR2 is YNNKEL in the germline V gene (reference sequence). This CDR3 has 16 residues. The CDR3 coding sequence is TGTGCCAGCAGCCCGGACCTGGCAGGCGGATTGGAGACCCAGTACTTC. It specifies CASSPDLAGGLETQYF.

This chain links TRBV7-9 with TRBJ2-3; TRBD2 aligns across 9 bases. The CDR3 has 17 residues. J gave up 3 bases and V 0 bases, and 7 bases lay outside the gene matches. Looked up from germline, CDR1 is SEHNR and CDR2 is FQNEAQ (reference sequence). The CDR3 nucleotides are TGTGCCAGCAGCTTAGCGGCGGGGGGGCCCATAACAGATACGCAGTATTTT. This translates into CASSLAAGGPITDTQYF. The full variable domain, in which reference TRBV7-9 and TRBJ2-3 provide the parts outside the CDR3, is DTGVSQNPRHKITKRGQNVTFRCDPISEHNRLYWYRQTLGQGPEFLTYFQNEAQLEKSRLLSDRFSAERPKGSFSTLEIQRTEQGDSAMYLCASSLAAGGPITDTQYFGPGTRLTVL.

This clonotype was recorded many times. The rearrangement uses TRBV29-1 and TRBJ1-4; D is ambiguous. This CDR3 has 11 amino acids. V was cut by 8 bases and J by 4 bases, with 8 bases left in between. Germline CDR1 and CDR2: SQVTM and ANQGSEA. Here the CDR3 reads CSSTYNEKLFF. CDR3 DNA: TGCAGCTCAACGTATAATGAAAAACTGTTTTTT.

This clonotype has a handful of counts. The J gene is TRBJ1-2, the V gene TRBV7-3; 7 nucleotides match TRBD1. CDR3 length equals 13 residues. CDR1 is SGHTA and CDR2 is FQGTGA in the germline V gene. V trimming: 4 bases; J trimming: 4 bases; junction bases outside the gene matches: 3. The CDR3 here is CASSYDRVYGYTF. CDR3 coding DNA: TGTGCCAGCAGCTACGACAGGGTCTATGGCTACACCTTC.

This sequence joins TRBV7-3 and TRBJ2-3; 8 bases align to TRBD2. CDR3 length: 17 amino acids. Per germline, CDR1 SGHTA and CDR2 FQGTGA. V gave up 5 bases and J gave up 2 bases; unmatched junction bases: 12. In DNA, the CDR3 is TGTGCCAGCAGCATGGCAGCGGGGGCCCTCTCCACAGATACGCAGTATTTT. This encodes CASSMAAGALSTDTQYF.

In this sample, this clonotype turned up once. The rearrangement links TRBV25-1 to TRBJ1-4; the match to TRBD1 covers 9 bases. The CDR3 runs 14 residues. Germline trimming cut 6 bases from V and 8 bases from J; bases unmatched to any gene: 7. Germline V lookup: CDR1 MGHDK, CDR2 SYGVNS. The CDR3 loop reads CASSPGQGWEKLFF. CDR3 in DNA: TGTGCCAGCAGCCCGGGACAGGGATGGGAAAAACTGTTTTTT.

This chain links TRBV4-3 with TRBJ2-1; 9 bases align to TRBD2. The germline V gene has CDR1 LGHNA and CDR2 YSLEER. V lost 4 bases to trimming and J lost 3 bases; unmatched junction nucleotides: 7. CDR3 length: 16 amino acids. CDR3 in amino acids: CASSRRRGGLYNEQFF. Written as DNA, the CDR3 is TGCGCCAGCAGCCGCCGGCGGGGGGGCCTCTACAATGAGCAGTTCTTC.

This chain uses TRBV21-1 with TRBJ1-5. TRBV21-1 is a pseudogene. There are 16 residues in the CDR3. The CDR3 is CASSKMVQASNQPQHF. The CDR3 bases are TGTGCCAGCAGCAAAATGGTACAAGCTAGCAATCAGCCCCAGCATTTT.

The chain links TRBV20-1 to TRBJ2-7, with a weak D call TRBD2 (5 bases). The germline V gene has CDR1 DFQATT and CDR2 SNEGSKA (reference sequence). The CDR3 runs 13 residues. The germline V and J ends were trimmed by 4 bases and 7 bases, with 17 bases remaining between them. The CDR3 sequence is CSAKLARMGEQYV. Here the CDR3 DNA reads TGCAGTGCTAAGTTAGCGAGGATGGGAGAGCAGTACGTC.

Of note for this clonotype: The junction departs from the called germline gene at one end, perhaps through a read error. This CDR3 reads CASSRAALYGQYF. CDR3 DNA: TGTGCCAGCAGTAGGGCGGCCTTATACGGGCAGTACTTC. The chain combines TRBV5-4 with TRBJ2-7; D is unresolved. The CDR3 runs 13 residues. CDR1 is SGHNT and CDR2 is YYREEE in the germline V gene (reference sequence).

The V call is TRBV30, the J call TRBJ2-7; the D gene could be TRBD1 or TRBD2 (5 bases each). The CDR3 spans 14 residues. The V end lost 1 base, the J end lost 2 bases, and 12 bases lay between the germline ends. Germline CDR1 and CDR2: GTSNPN and SVGIG (reference sequence). The CDR3 protein is CAWSGPGDPYEQYF. The CDR3 region has the DNA TGTGCCTGGAGTGGCCCCGGGGACCCCTACGAGCAGTACTTC.

This clonotype showed up just a few times. V usage is TRBV18 and J usage is TRBJ1-1, with D perhaps TRBD1 (5 bases). The CDR3 is made up of 13 amino acids. V was shortened by 6 bases and J by 4 bases, with 12 bases between the two germline ends. Germline lookup yields CDR1 KGHSH and CDR2 LQKENI. The DNA for the CDR3 is TGTGCCAGCTCCCCAGGGCAAAGCACTGAAGCTTTCTTT. Translated, it gives CASSPGQSTEAFF.

This chain uses TRBV3-1 with TRBJ1-6, with 7 bases identical to TRBD1. This CDR3 contains 16 residues. The V and J ends lost 0 bases and 10 bases, in that order; junction bases with no gene match: 9. CDR1 and CDR2 from the germline V gene are LGHDT and YNNKEL (reference sequence). The CDR3 DNA follows: TGTGCCAGCAGCCAAGATGGGAGACAGGGTAGCTCACCCCTCCACTTT. This encodes CASSQDGRQGSSPLHF. Based on the CDR3 plus reference TRBV3-1 and TRBJ1-6, the full variable domain is DTAVSQTPKYLVTQMGNDKSIKCEQNLGHDTMYWYKQDSKKFLKIMFSYNNKELIINETVPNRFSPKSPDKAHLNLHINSLELGDSAVYFCASSQDGRQGSSPLHFGNGTRLTVT.

This clonotype occurred a few times. The V and J genes are TRBV27 and TRBJ2-5, with D possibly matching TRBD2 (7 bases). Between the trimmed V and J ends, which lost 6 bases and 2 bases, there was a span of 13 bases. The CDR3 runs 14 residues. Germline CDR1 is MNHEY and CDR2 is SMNVEV (reference sequence). CDR3 residues: CASSARGLQETQYF. The CDR3 nucleotides are TGTGCCAGCAGCGCGCGGGGGCTACAAGAGACCCAGTACTTC.

The rearrangement uses TRBV19 and TRBJ2-2; 9 positions agree with TRBD1. The CDR3 extends over 15 amino acids. Trimming cost V 3 bases and J 5 bases; bases outside gene matches: 4. Germline CDR1 reads LNHDA; CDR2 reads SQIVND (reference sequence). The DNA of the CDR3 is TGTGCCAGTAGTATTTGGGGACAGGGAACCGGGGAGCTGTTTTTT. Its protein product is CASSIWGQGTGELFF.

V and J are TRBV30 and TRBJ2-2; weak D call: TRBD1 (5 bases). V was shortened by 8 bases and J by 7 bases, with 11 bases between the two germline ends. The CDR3 consists of 11 residues. CDR1 is GTSNPN, CDR2 SVGIG, per germline (reference sequence). DNA for the CDR3: TGTGCCGGCAGGGTTAACGGGGAGCTGTTTTTT. Translated: CAGRVNGELFF.

V is TRBV7-2 and J is TRBJ1-1, with unresolved D. CDR1 is SGHTA, CDR2 FQGNSA, per germline. Trimming stripped 1 base from V and 1 base from J, with 13 bases between. The CDR3 sequence is 16 residues long. CDR3 sequence: CASSLGVLLTNTEAFF. The CDR3 nucleotides are TGTGCCAGCAGCTTAGGGGTTTTACTGACGAACACTGAAGCTTTCTTT. Complete variable domain (other parts from reference TRBV7-2 and TRBJ1-1): GAGVSQSPSNKVTEKGKDVELRCDPISGHTALYWYRQSLGQGLEFLIYFQGNSAPDKSGLPSDRFSAERTGGSVSTLTIQRTQQEDSAVYLCASSLGVLLTNTEAFFGQGTRLTVV.